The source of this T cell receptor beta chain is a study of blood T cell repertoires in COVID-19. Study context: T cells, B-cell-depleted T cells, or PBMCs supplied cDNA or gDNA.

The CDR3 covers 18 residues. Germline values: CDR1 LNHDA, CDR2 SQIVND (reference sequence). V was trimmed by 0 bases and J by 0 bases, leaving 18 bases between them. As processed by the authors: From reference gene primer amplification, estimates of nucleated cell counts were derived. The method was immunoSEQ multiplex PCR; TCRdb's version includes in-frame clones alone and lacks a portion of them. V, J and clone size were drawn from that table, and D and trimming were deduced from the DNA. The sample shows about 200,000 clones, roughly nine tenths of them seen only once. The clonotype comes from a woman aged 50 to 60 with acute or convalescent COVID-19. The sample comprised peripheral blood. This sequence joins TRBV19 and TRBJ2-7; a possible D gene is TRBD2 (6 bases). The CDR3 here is CASSIDGGRRDHSYEQYF. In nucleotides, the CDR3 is TGTGCCAGTAGTATAGATGGGGGACGGCGGGATCACTCCTACGAGCAGTACTTC.